The 12 T cell receptor beta chains below were found in one sample sequenced in a study of blood T cell repertoires in COVID-19. Profiling relied on immunoSEQ multiplex PCR, and the TCRdb table lists in-frame clones only, not all of them. This table has about 270,000 clones, approximately 81% appearing once. The material sequenced was peripheral blood. These receptor sequences come from a young woman with acute or convalescent COVID-19.

The chain links TRBV29-1 to TRBJ2-1; 10 bases align to TRBD2. The CDR3 contains 13 residues. The germline V gene encodes CDR1 SQVTM and CDR2 ANQGSEA. The DNA of the CDR3 is TGCAGTGGACTAGCGGCTGGCTACAATGAGCAGTTCTTC. Translation: CSGLAAGYNEQFF.

This clone occurred a few times. This rearrangement joins TRBV30 to TRBJ1-6, with 9 bases matching TRBD1. V shed 1 base and J 10 bases; nucleotides not matched to a gene: 8. The CDR3 has 15 amino acids. Germline V CDR1 and CDR2: GTSNPN, SVGIG (reference sequence). The CDR3 is CAWSGRTGVNSPLHF. The DNA for the CDR3 is TGTGCCTGGAGTGGAAGGACAGGGGTGAACTCACCCCTCCACTTT.

The chain has TRBV28 and TRBJ2-3; TRBD2 is a possible D gene (5 bases). V was trimmed by 6 bases and J by 0 bases, leaving 13 bases between them. This CDR3 comprises 15 residues. From germline, CDR1 is MDHEN and CDR2 SYDVKM. The CDR3 loop reads CASSSADSSTDTQYF. As DNA, the CDR3 is TGTGCCAGCAGCTCAGCGGATTCTAGCACAGATACGCAGTATTTT.

The CDR3 here is CAWSAGTVYGYTF. CDR3 DNA: TGTGCCTGGAGCGCGGGGACAGTCTATGGCTACACCTTC. V and J are TRBV30 and TRBJ1-2, with 7 bases identical to TRBD1. The CDR3 extends over 13 amino acids. Germline-derived CDR1 and CDR2 are GTSNPN and SVGIG (reference sequence). With V trimmed by 3 bases and J by 4 bases, 5 bases remained unmatched. Full variable domain (outside the CDR3, taken from reference TRBV30 and TRBJ1-2): SQTIHQWPATLVQPVGSPLSLECTVEGTSNPNLYWYRQAAGRGLQLLFYSVGIGQISSEVPQNLSASRPQDRQFILSSKKLLLSDSGFYLCAWSAGTVYGYTFGSGTRLTVV.

Notes on this clone: Additional DNA sequences in this sample encode the identical CDR3. The rearrangement uses TRBV28 and TRBJ1-1; TRBD1 matches 11 bases. Germline CDR1 is MDHEN and CDR2 is SYDVKM. V was clipped by 4 bases and J by 5 bases; unmatched bases: 6. This CDR3 has 15 amino acids. In DNA form, the CDR3 reads TGTGCCAGCAGTTCACCGGGACAGGGGGGGACTGAAGCTTTCTTT. Translation gives CASSSPGQGGTEAFF.

The chain joins TRBV10-1 to TRBJ2-5; D is ambiguous. Trimming took 1 base from V and 9 from J, leaving 12 bases between them. Germline V lookup: CDR1 WNHNN, CDR2 SYGVQD (reference sequence). The CDR3 runs to 13 residues. CDR3 protein: CASSEFATVAQYF. The CDR3 bases are TGCGCCAGCAGTGAGTTTGCCACGGTGGCCCAGTACTTC.

V gene TRBV12-3 or TRBV12-4 combines with J gene TRBJ1-5; D call uncertain. CDR3 length equals 13 residues. V shed 6 bases and J shed 10 bases, with 16 bases lying between them. The CDR3 loop reads CASSPLRRGPQHF. Written as DNA, the CDR3 is TGTGCCAGCAGCCCTCTCAGACGGGGACCCCAGCATTTT.

The chain is built from TRBV5-6 and TRBJ1-2, with D hard to call. The V end lost 0 bases, the J end lost 2 bases, and 11 bases lay between the germline ends. The CDR3 sequence is 15 residues long. Germline V CDR1 and CDR2: SGHDT, YYEEEE. The CDR3 DNA reads TGTGCCAGCAGCTTGGTGTATCACGGGAACTATGGCTACACCTTC. Translating gives CASSLVYHGNYGYTF.

The J gene is TRBJ1-1, the V gene TRBV28; possible D gene TRBD1, 6 bases. CDR1 is MDHEN and CDR2 is SYDVKM in the germline V gene. Trimming stripped 7 bases from V and 5 bases from J, with 11 bases between. CDR3 length: 12 amino acids. This chain's CDR3 is CASNTGSTEAFF. CDR3 nucleotides: TGTGCCAGCAATACAGGGAGTACTGAAGCTTTCTTT.

The table lists this clone with many counts. The V and J genes are TRBV10-1 and TRBJ2-2; the match to TRBD2 covers 7 bases. The CDR3 is made up of 13 amino acids. The germline V gene encodes CDR1 WNHNN and CDR2 SYGVQD (reference sequence). Losses at the gene ends were 10 bases for V and 0 bases for J; bases not matched to a gene: 2. DNA for the CDR3: TGCGCCACCAGCGGGACGAACACCGGGGAGCTGTTTTTT. Translating gives CATSGTNTGELFF.

This clone was seen ten or more times. V is TRBV2 and J is TRBJ1-1; TRBD1 might be the D (6 bases). V was shortened by 5 bases and J by 1 base, with 11 bases between the two germline ends. CDR3 length: 14 amino acids. CDR1 is SNHLY and CDR2 is FYNNEI in the germline V gene. CDR3: CASSQGFANTEAFF. In DNA, the CDR3 is TGTGCCAGCAGTCAGGGGTTTGCGAACACTGAAGCTTTCTTT.

The chain carries TRBV5-1 and TRBJ2-7; TRBD1 might be the D (6 bases). The CDR3 runs 14 residues. V dropped 0 bases and J dropped 3 bases, with 10 bases sitting between them. Germline loops: CDR1 SGHRS, CDR2 YFSETQ. The CDR3 sequence: CASSLDTGNYEQYF. CDR3 coding DNA: TGCGCCAGCAGCTTGGATACAGGGAACTACGAGCAGTACTTC. Variable domain in full (rest from reference TRBV5-1 and TRBJ2-7): KAGVTQTPRYLIKTRGQQVTLSCSPISGHRSVSWYQQTPGQGLQFLFEYFSETQRNKGNFPGRFSGRQFSNSRSEMNVSTLELGDSALYLCASSLDTGNYEQYFGPGTRLTVT.